The 8 T cell receptor beta chains given below trace back to one sample, sequenced in a study of blood T cell repertoires in COVID-19. Sequenced by immunoSEQ multiplex PCR; TCRdb stores in-frame clones only, minus some. Among 200,000 to 250,000 clones, roughly 85% were seen once, and the ten largest hold 4.8%. The sequencing input was PBMCs or T cells enriched from blood (not recorded which). The receptor source for this set is a woman aged 50 to 60 who had been exposed to COVID-19.

J is TRBJ2-2 and V is TRBV19, with 10 bases that match TRBD2. CDR1 and CDR2 (germline): LNHDA, SQIVND (reference sequence). There are 17 residues in the CDR3. Trimming removed 10 bases from V and 5 bases from J; junction bases left unmatched: 16. For the CDR3, the DNA is TGTGCCACCCGAGGGGTACTAGCGGGGTTCCTAACCGGGGAGCTGTTTTTT. Its translation: CATRGVLAGFLTGELFF.

The CDR3 DNA sequence: TGTGCTAGTGGTTTGGTACTGGAGAACGCTAACTATGGCTACACCTTC. Translated: CASGLVLENANYGYTF. This rearrangement joins TRBV12-5 to TRBJ1-2; no definite D call. The V end lost 0 bases, the J end lost 0 bases, and 11 bases lay between the germline ends. From germline, CDR1 is LGHNT and CDR2 FRNRAP. The CDR3 is made up of 16 amino acids.

The chain has TRBV25-1 and TRBJ1-4, with TRBD1 matching over 7 bases. Germline-derived CDR1 and CDR2 are MGHDK and SYGVNS. The CDR3 runs to 17 residues. The J segment lost 4 bases and the V segment lost 4 bases, leaving 12 bases of the junction unmatched. CDR3 loop: CASSVFAKDRINEKLFF. The CDR3 coding sequence is TGTGCCAGCAGTGTTTTCGCGAAGGACAGGATTAATGAAAAACTGTTTTTT.

This clone was counted a single time. The V gene is TRBV5-1, the J gene TRBJ1-3, with a tentative D call TRBD1 (6 bases). The germline gives CDR1 SGHRS, CDR2 YFSETQ. The CDR3 runs to 16 residues. V dropped 0 bases and J dropped 3 bases, with 13 bases sitting between them. CDR3: CASSLGLGGLGNTIYF. CDR3 DNA sequence: TGCGCCAGCAGCTTGGGGCTGGGGGGGCTTGGAAACACCATATATTTT. The whole variable domain, filled in from reference TRBV5-1 and TRBJ1-3, reads KAGVTQTPRYLIKTRGQQVTLSCSPISGHRSVSWYQQTPGQGLQFLFEYFSETQRNKGNFPGRFSGRQFSNSRSEMNVSTLELGDSALYLCASSLGLGGLGNTIYFGEGSWLTVV.

This sequence joins TRBV11-2 and TRBJ2-7; TRBD2 agrees at 7 bases. Per germline, CDR1 SGHAT and CDR2 FQNNGV. The length of the CDR3 is 15 residues. Germline trimming cut 2 bases from V and 1 base from J; bases unmatched to any gene: 5. The CDR3 DNA reads TGTGCCAGCAGCTTAAATAGCGGGCGTTCCTACGAGCAGTACTTC. Protein sequence: CASSLNSGRSYEQYF.

J is TRBJ1-4 and V is TRBV6-4; D gene ambiguous. Deletions cut 6 bases from V and 10 bases from J, with 15 bases between. The CDR3 loop spans 13 amino acids. CDR1 and CDR2 (germline): MRHNA, SNTAGT. The CDR3 sequence is CASRRDPGGKLFF. The CDR3 DNA is TGTGCCAGCAGGCGAGACCCCGGAGGAAAACTGTTTTTT.

The genes are TRBV3-1 (or the pseudogene TRBV3-2) and TRBJ1-2, with D tentatively TRBD1 (5 bases). Per germline, CDR1 LGHDT and CDR2 YNNKEL (reference sequence). The CDR3 is 13 residues long. Trimming took 3 bases from V and 7 from J, leaving 12 bases between them. CDR3 in amino acids: CASSHGGTGGYTF. Here the CDR3 DNA reads TGTGCCAGCAGCCACGGAGGGACTGGTGGCTACACCTTC.

The rearrangement links TRBV19 to TRBJ1-2; 7 bases fit TRBD1. V lost 10 bases to trimming and J lost 7 bases; unmatched junction nucleotides: 12. Germline CDR1 and CDR2: LNHDA and SQIVND (reference sequence). The CDR3 loop spans 13 amino acids. CDR3 amino acids: CATHDREGGGYTF. The CDR3 DNA reads as TGTGCCACCCACGACAGGGAAGGAGGTGGCTACACCTTC.